Listed here are 31 T cell receptor beta chains from one sample, sequenced in a study of T cell repertoires in cytomegalovirus infection. TCRdb ran MiXCR on the reads and lists one entry per CDR3 protein. The repertoire has around 350,000 distinct CDR3 sequences, 15% to 20% of them found once; the top ten carry around 10%. Specimen: PBMCs. The receptor source for this set is a human donor in good health (CMV status not recorded). Some clones in this sample may be carry-over from other donors' samples.

This clonotype occurred many times. CDR3 nucleotides: TGTGCCGGAAGCCTAATCGGGGGGGGCAATTACAATGAGCAGTTCTTC. This sequence encodes CAGSLIGGGNYNEQFF. The chain couples TRBV7-9 to TRBJ2-1; 8 positions agree with TRBD2. The CDR3 is made up of 16 amino acids. Germline trimming cut 11 bases from V and 4 bases from J; bases unmatched to any gene: 16. Germline V lookup: CDR1 SEHNR, CDR2 FQNEAQ (reference sequence).

The chain couples TRBV7-2 to TRBJ1-2, with 7 bases that match TRBD1. The J segment lost 5 bases and the V segment lost 5 bases, leaving 8 bases of the junction unmatched. The CDR3 has 14 amino acids. CDR1 and CDR2 from the germline V gene are SGHTA and FQGNSA. CDR3 residues: CASSQGGSRYGYTF. For the CDR3, the DNA is TGTGCCAGCAGCCAAGGGGGCAGTAGATATGGCTACACCTTC.

The chain uses TRBV18 and TRBJ1-6, with a weak D call TRBD1 (5 bases). Germline V gives CDR1 KGHSH, CDR2 LQKENI. Deletions cut 3 bases from V and 7 bases from J, with 7 bases between. CDR3 length: 13 residues. The CDR3 here is CASSPAGNSPLHF. The CDR3 bases are TGTGCCAGCTCACCGGCAGGGAATTCACCCCTCCACTTT.

This clonotype was observed at least ten times. The chain links TRBV7-2 to TRBJ2-5, with D perhaps TRBD1 or TRBD2 (6 bases each). The CDR3 extends over 15 amino acids. V was shortened by 2 bases and J by 4 bases, with 14 bases between the two germline ends. Germline lookup yields CDR1 SGHTA and CDR2 FQGNSA. CDR3 nucleotide sequence: TGTGCCAGCAGCTTATCTGGGGGGCTAGGAGAGACCCAGTACTTC. Translated, it gives CASSLSGGLGETQYF.

The V and J genes are TRBV20-1 and TRBJ2-3; 10 bases fit TRBD2. V lost 6 bases, J lost 0 bases, and 6 bases stayed unmatched. CDR3 length equals 15 residues. CDR1 and CDR2 (germline): DFQATT, SNEGSKA (reference sequence). Here the CDR3 reads CSAIAGGTSTDTQYF. The CDR3 DNA reads as TGCAGTGCAATAGCGGGGGGAACTAGCACAGATACGCAGTATTTT.

This clonotype was seen a handful of times. V gene TRBV4-3 combines with J gene TRBJ2-3; tentative D call: TRBD2 (5 bases). V was cut by 0 bases and J by 1 base, with 20 bases left in between. CDR3 length equals 19 residues. Germline loops: CDR1 LGHNA, CDR2 YSLEER. This chain's CDR3 is CASSQDLGGRSGGTDTQYF. CDR3 DNA sequence: TGCGCCAGCAGCCAAGATCTAGGAGGAAGGAGCGGAGGCACAGATACGCAGTATTTT.

This clonotype has a count of ten or more. The chain recombines TRBV12-3 or TRBV12-4 with TRBJ1-3; no clear D. The CDR3 runs to 13 residues. Trimming shortened V by 7 bases and J by 0 bases, and 7 bases separated the two germline ends. This chain's CDR3 is CASTQNSGNTIYF. Here the CDR3 DNA reads TGTGCCAGCACCCAGAACTCTGGAAACACCATATATTTT.

This clonotype was recorded a few times. The V and J genes are TRBV28 and TRBJ1-5; 8 nucleotides align to TRBD1. The CDR3 has 14 amino acids. Germline CDR1 is MDHEN and CDR2 is SYDVKM. V was pared by 6 bases and J by 7 bases, with 8 bases of the junction left unmatched. The CDR3 is CASRAGGDGQPQHF. The CDR3 region has the DNA TGTGCCAGCAGAGCAGGGGGCGACGGGCAGCCCCAGCATTTT.

This clonotype was observed a handful of times. V gene TRBV24-1 combines with J gene TRBJ2-7; no clear D gene. The CDR3 has 13 amino acids. Looked up from germline, CDR1 is KGHDR and CDR2 is SFDVKD. The V end lost 4 bases, the J end lost 3 bases, and 9 bases lay between the germline ends. The CDR3 coding sequence is TGTGCCACCAGTGAACCGCAAGGCTACGAGCAGTACTTC. Translating gives CATSEPQGYEQYF.

This clonotype has at least ten counts. The chain employs TRBV7-2 and TRBJ2-7; TRBD2 is a possible D gene (6 bases). Trimming cost V 5 bases and J 3 bases, with 17 bases left between them. From germline, CDR1 is SGHTA and CDR2 FQGNSA. The CDR3 runs to 15 residues. This chain's CDR3 is CASSRGSGMYYEQYF. The CDR3 DNA sequence: TGTGCCAGCAGCCGGGGGTCAGGGATGTACTACGAGCAGTACTTC. The full variable domain, rest sourced from reference TRBV7-2 and TRBJ2-7, is GAGVSQSPSNKVTEKGKDVELRCDPISGHTALYWYRQSLGQGLEFLIYFQGNSAPDKSGLPSDRFSAERTGGSVSTLTIQRTQQEDSAVYLCASSRGSGMYYEQYFGPGTRLTVT.

The V and J genes are TRBV7-9 and TRBJ1-5; D call uncertain. Per germline, CDR1 SEHNR and CDR2 FQNEAQ (reference sequence). The germline V and J ends were trimmed by 3 bases and 6 bases, with 6 bases remaining between them. This CDR3 comprises 12 residues. The CDR3 sequence is CASSFATQPQHF. CDR3 DNA sequence: TGTGCCAGCAGCTTCGCGACTCAGCCCCAGCATTTT.

The V and J genes are TRBV5-1 and TRBJ2-3; 10 bases align to TRBD2. V dropped 4 bases and J dropped 3; count of bases not matched to a gene: 8. The CDR3 is 16 residues long. Per germline, CDR1 SGHRS and CDR2 YFSETQ. The CDR3 bases are TGCGCCAGCAGCCCCACCCTAGCGGGGGTTACAGATACGCAGTATTTT. Its translation is CASSPTLAGVTDTQYF.

The chain combines TRBV27 with TRBJ1-5; unclear D gene. Germline V gives CDR1 MNHEY, CDR2 SMNVEV (reference sequence). This CDR3 comprises 16 residues. V lost 0 bases to trimming and J lost 0 bases, with 9 bases between them. CDR3 protein: CASSLSITLSNQPQHF. The CDR3 bases are TGTGCCAGCAGTTTATCGATCACTCTTAGCAATCAGCCCCAGCATTTT.

This clonotype came up a few times. This rearrangement joins TRBV20-1 to TRBJ2-5; D uncertain. The V end was cut by 1 base, the J end by 4 bases, with 10 bases between. The germline CDR1 and CDR2 sequences are DFQATT and SNEGSKA (reference sequence). The length of the CDR3 is 13 residues. For the CDR3, the DNA is TGCAGTGCTAGAGGGCAGGATCTAGAGACCCAGTACTTC. This codes for CSARGQDLETQYF.

This chain joins TRBV28 and TRBJ1-3, with D unclear. V lost 2 bases and J lost 6, with 11 bases in between. Per the germline V gene, CDR1 is MDHEN and CDR2 is SYDVKM. The CDR3 runs to 14 residues. The CDR3 region has the DNA TGTGCCAGCAGTTTAGTCGGGTCCATAAACACCATATATTTT. Encoded protein: CASSLVGSINTIYF.

Of note for this clonotype: The DNA is left out, because the CDR3 cannot be placed on it with certainty; the CDR3 is given as TCRdb lists it. This chain uses TRBV7-8 with TRBJ2-7; TRBD2 reflects the table's D call only, with no check against the DNA. 19 amino acids form the CDR3, both terminal residues included. CDR1 and CDR2 (germline): SGHVS, FQNEAQ. This CDR3 is CASTQRPYEQYFGRYEQYF.

This clonotype was detected a few times. DNA for the CDR3: TGTGCCATCAGTGGGACAGATTATGGCTACACCTTC. It codes for CAISGTDYGYTF. The chain has TRBV10-3 and TRBJ1-2; the D gene is possibly TRBD1 (6 bases). CDR1 is ENHRY and CDR2 is SYGVKD in the germline V gene. This CDR3 comprises 12 residues. V lost 4 bases to trimming and J lost 5 bases, with 8 bases between them.

The gene calls are TRBV25-1 and TRBJ2-7; 8 bases match TRBD1. Germline-derived CDR1 and CDR2 are MGHDK and SYGVNS. With V trimmed by 7 bases and J by 3 bases, 2 bases remained unmatched. The CDR3 loop spans 12 amino acids. CDR3 region: CASTTGGYEQYF. Written as DNA, the CDR3 is TGTGCCAGCACCACAGGGGGCTACGAGCAGTACTTC.

This clonotype was recorded only once. The chain combines TRBV15 with TRBJ2-2; D is uncertain. Between the trimmed V and J ends, which lost 1 base and 4 bases, there was a span of 10 bases. CDR3 length equals 15 residues. CDR1 LNHNV and CDR2 YYDKDF come from the germline V gene (reference sequence). The CDR3 DNA follows: TGTGCCACCAGCAGAGCTGGCCACCCCACCGGGGAGCTGTTTTTT. It is translated as CATSRAGHPTGELFF.

Here the CDR3 reads CASSPRGSIEKLFF. CDR3 sequence (DNA): TGTGCCAGCAGCCCCCGGGGTAGTATCGAAAAACTGTTTTTT. The rearrangement joins TRBV6-1 to TRBJ1-4, with D unclear. Germline lookup yields CDR1 MNHNS and CDR2 SASEGT. V dropped 6 bases and J dropped 8 bases, with 16 bases sitting between them. The CDR3 is 14 amino acids.

This clonotype was seen only a few times. The chain joins TRBV7-6 to TRBJ2-7; the match to TRBD2 covers 11 bases. This CDR3 is built from 14 residues. V shed 2 bases, J shed 5 bases, and the junction held 2 bases outside the gene matches. CDR1 and CDR2 from the germline V gene are SGHVS and FNYEAQ. CDR3 amino acids: CASSLTLAGDEQYF. In DNA form, the CDR3 reads TGTGCCAGCAGCTTAACACTAGCGGGAGACGAGCAGTACTTC.

The rearrangement joins TRBV19 to TRBJ2-5, with D hard to call. CDR1 is LNHDA and CDR2 is SQIVND in the germline V gene (reference sequence). Trimming pared 5 bases from V and 13 bases from J, leaving 14 bases between. CDR3 size: 11 residues. CDR3 sequence (DNA): TGTGCCAGTAGTGAGGACCAGATAGCGTACTTC. Amino acid sequence: CASSEDQIAYF.

This clonotype was seen many times. V gene TRBV7-7 combines with J gene TRBJ2-5; D is possibly TRBD2 (6 bases). Trimming took off 0 bases at V and 4 bases at J, with 9 bases between the two ends. The CDR3 is made up of 14 amino acids. Germline values: CDR1 SSHAT, CDR2 FNYEAQ (reference sequence). CDR3 amino acids: CASSLAPGVETQYF. CDR3 in DNA: TGTGCCAGCAGCTTAGCGCCGGGAGTAGAGACCCAGTACTTC.

This clonotype was observed a few times. The chain carries TRBV12-3 or TRBV12-4 and TRBJ2-3; 12 bases match TRBD2. J lost 0 bases, V lost 4 bases, and 5 bases had no gene match. The length of the CDR3 is 17 residues. CDR3 in amino acids: CASSWTSGDPSTDTQYF. The CDR3 nucleotides are TGTGCCAGCAGTTGGACTAGCGGGGACCCTAGCACAGATACGCAGTATTTT.

DNA for the CDR3: TGTGCCAGCAGCAAATCTCTGGGGGCCAACGTCCTGACTTTC. It yields the protein CASSKSLGANVLTF. V is TRBV7-9 and J is TRBJ2-6; D call uncertain. V dropped 5 bases and J dropped 4 bases, with 9 bases sitting between them. CDR1 and CDR2 from the germline V gene are SEHNR and FQNEAQ (reference sequence). There are 14 residues in the CDR3.

This clonotype was detected only once. The chain is built from TRBV19 and TRBJ1-1, with 12 bases lining up with TRBD1. With 4 bases clipped from V and 8 bases from J, the junction kept 5 bases outside the gene matches. Germline V gene lookup returns CDR1 LNHDA and CDR2 SQIVND (reference sequence). There are 14 residues in the CDR3. CDR3 coding DNA: TGTGCCAGTAGTACAGGGACAGGGGGCCTAGAAGCTTTCTTT. Its translation: CASSTGTGGLEAFF.

This clonotype came up many times. The chain recombines TRBV7-8 with TRBJ1-6, with unresolved D. The CDR3 consists of 14 residues. Germline CDR1 and CDR2: SGHVS and FQNEAQ. Trimming removed 0 bases at V and 10 bases at J, with 10 bases between. The CDR3 DNA follows: TGTGCCAGCAGCTTAGCGCGGCGGGAGTCACCCCTCCACTTT. Its protein is CASSLARRESPLHF.

This clonotype was counted only a few times. The chain couples TRBV19 to TRBJ1-2, with D hard to call. Per germline, CDR1 LNHDA and CDR2 SQIVND (reference sequence). The CDR3 runs to 15 residues. Trimming left V 10 bases short and J 4 bases short, with 22 bases between. This chain's CDR3 is CATLRSSNPTYGYTF. Here the CDR3 DNA reads TGTGCCACGCTTCGGAGCTCCAACCCCACCTATGGCTACACCTTC.

The chain employs TRBV5-1 and TRBJ2-1, with 11 bases matching TRBD2. This CDR3 region has 15 residues. With 7 bases clipped from V and 3 bases from J, the junction kept 6 bases outside the gene matches. In germline, CDR1 is SGHRS, CDR2 YFSETQ. The CDR3 reads CASLTGTSGYNEQFF. The CDR3 DNA follows: TGCGCCAGCTTGACCGGGACTAGCGGCTACAATGAGCAGTTCTTC.

The DNA for the CDR3 is TGTGCCACCAGACAGTCGACTTTGGAAGGCTACACCTTC. As protein: CATRQSTLEGYTF. V and J are TRBV10-3 and TRBJ1-2; the D gene is possibly TRBD1 (5 bases). The CDR3 has 13 amino acids. V gave up 10 bases and J gave up 8 bases, with 20 bases separating them. Looked up from germline, CDR1 is ENHRY and CDR2 is SYGVKD.

The chain employs TRBV7-4 and TRBJ2-7; D is undetermined. The CDR3 has 14 amino acids. The germline V gene has CDR1 SGHVT and CDR2 SQSDAQ. V lost 3 bases, J lost 1 base, and 10 bases lay in between. This CDR3 is CASSFLGNSYEQYF. CDR3 nucleotides: TGTGCCAGCAGCTTCCTGGGCAATTCCTACGAGCAGTACTTC.